This TCR beta chain came from a study of radiation and T cells in renal cell carcinoma (dated by TCRdb to 2020 to 2021). Regarding the complete study: In total, approximately 51 samples, comprising approximately 26 tumors and roughly 27 peripheral blood samples, were subjected to TCR beta sequencing. The final blood draw took place at 4 weeks after radiation, the same time as nephrectomy. In the 40 to 55 samples combined, roughly 4.4 million unique CDR3 nucleotide sequences were found, encoding 2 million to 3 million unique CDR3 amino acid sequences.

On this clone: Its binding antigen is unknown. Base qualities are not provided; no much larger clone lies one nucleotide away.

Summary of the overall study and its limitations: In blood, the top tumor clonotypes increased between baseline and 2 weeks post-radiation and then shrank by 4 weeks, which suggests that tumor-resident clones expanded only transiently. Because pretreatment tumor biopsies were not available, the baseline intratumoral presence of clonotypes could not be determined. With a single-armed trial design, the study had no way to address how radiation dose or scheduling affects the TCR repertoire. Dynamics of the blood repertoire were not tracked past 4 weeks after treatment.

Per the germline V gene (reference sequence), LNHDA is the CDR1 and SQIVND is the CDR2. Measured from the cysteine to the phenylalanine, the CDR3 is 14 residues long. The retained sequence is limited to the CDR3, 42 bases, with the frame set at the first base. V loses 5 bases of germline sequence and J loses 7 bases, and the interval between the two ends is 12 bases. The immunoSEQ kit was used, according to the manufacturer's recommendations, to generate TCR beta libraries from genomic DNA. To prepare the libraries, a first multiplex PCR with proprietary primers was run, followed by a second PCR that added unique barcodes, and a bead cleanup was done after each round. Each sample batch included a kit-provided positive control reaction and a negative control reaction. The final libraries were assessed on an Agilent 4200 TapeStation D1000 ScreenTape, pooled by volume, and quantified by qPCR. Sequencing was performed on an Illumina NextSeq500 using a MidOutput 150-cycle cartridge, with 156 Read1 cycles, 15 Index1 cycles, and the kit custom primers. The pooled library was loaded at around 1.1 pM, and around 20% PhiX control was spiked in. The published analysis was carried out like this. Vendor-processed data were analyzed in R, and a clonotype was defined as all T cells sharing the same CDR3 nucleotide sequence. In the clone abundance analyses, frequencies in each sample were normalized to that sample's 10,000 most abundant clones. Public T cell clones, which averaged fewer than five per sample, were excluded before analysis. Tumor-enriched clonotypes and baseline blood-enriched clonotypes were defined as those with an abundance difference of at least 32-fold between compartments. A beta-binomial differential abundance model was used to identify clonotypes that were expanded or contracted between blood time points. Tumor-blood repertoire similarity was measured with the Baroni-Urbani and Buser coefficient, and groups were compared using two-tailed Wilcoxon tests in R. Held by TCRdb, this immuneACCESS table contains in-frame sequences only and omits some clones. Under half of the omission traces to an unresolved V gene where checked; the cause of the rest is unknown. Clonal size and the V and J genes are those of that table, whereas D and trimming came from the DNA. This sample lists around 180,000 clones; 88% were detected once. The ten largest clones represent 11% of the sample.

The sample's time point label, in plain terms: blood 4 weeks post-SBRT, at nephrectomy. The meaning of the sample's treatment or condition label: 15 Gy SBRT to primary tumor, nephrectomy 4 weeks later. The samples were drawn from a clinical trial, where primary renal cell carcinomas were treated with 15 Gy of stereotactic body radiation therapy and then removed by nephrectomy 4 weeks afterward. To follow tumor-enriched clonotypes, serial peripheral blood was collected from radiation-treated patients at baseline and at 2 weeks and 4 weeks after SBRT. All patients had renal cell carcinoma with clear cell pathology. Genomic DNA for TCR sequencing was prepared using the QIAamp DNA Blood Mini Kit (Qiagen). Samples were included in the analyses only if all quality control checks were passed.

The receptor's source is a woman aged 45-60 years with renal cell carcinoma. Specimen: blood, collected from a patient whose treatment included radiotherapy and nephrectomy. Here the chain combines TRBV19 and TRBJ1-6, with TRBD1 tentatively as D gene (6 bases match). The base sequence is TGTGCCAGTAGTGCTACAGGGATGAATTCACCCCTCCACTTT. This encodes CASSATGMNSPLHF.